These T cell receptor beta chains were read from a single sample in a study of T cells in Graves' hyperthyroidism and ophthalmopathy. Using its own MiXCR run on the multiplex PCR reads, TCRdb lists one record per CDR3 protein. The sample lists 560,000 or so distinct CDR3 sequences; 46% were seen once. Sequencing was performed on peripheral blood or thyroid tissue (not recorded which). The source is a woman between 18 and 29 years old with Graves' hyperthyroidism. Both conserved end residues are part of each CDR3. The order of the fields is J gene, D gene, clone size, V gene, CDR3 protein, CDR3 DNA. A D gene is named only where the DNA matches it firmly. The size of a clone is reported for some rows only, either as once, few or many, or as a class for expanded clones.

j_gene: TRBJ1-2; d_gene: NA; abundance: few; v_gene: TRBV14; CDR3aa: CASSQENIPNYGYTF; CDR3nt: TGTGCCAGCAGCCAAGAAAACATACCTAACTATGGCTACACCTTC
j_gene: TRBJ1-5; d_gene: NA; abundance: NA; v_gene: TRBV24-1; CDR3aa: CATRVRGISNQPQHF; CDR3nt: TGTGCCACCAGAGTAAGGGGGATTAGCAATCAGCCCCAGCATTTT
j_gene: TRBJ1-4; d_gene: TRBD1; abundance: NA; v_gene: TRBV2; CDR3aa: CASSPGQGLREKLFF; CDR3nt: TGTGCCAGCAGCCCGGGACAGGGTCTCCGGGAAAAACTGTTTTTT
j_gene: TRBJ1-6; d_gene: NA; abundance: few; v_gene: TRBV7-9; CDR3aa: CASSLEGDVRSPLHF; CDR3nt: TGTGCCAGCAGCTTGGAAGGGGACGTTAGGTCACCCCTCCACTTT
j_gene: TRBJ1-3; d_gene: NA; abundance: NA; v_gene: TRBV25-1; CDR3aa: CASTSRESYGNTIYF; CDR3nt: TGTGCCAGCACCAGCAGAGAGAGTTATGGAAACACCATATATTTT
j_gene: TRBJ2-7; d_gene: TRBD2; abundance: many; v_gene: TRBV7-9; CDR3aa: CASSVGTSSYEQYF; CDR3nt: TGTGCCAGCAGCGTAGGGACTAGCTCCTACGAGCAGTACTTC
j_gene: TRBJ1-2; d_gene: NA; abundance: many; v_gene: TRBV24-1; CDR3aa: CATSTGEGYTF; CDR3nt: TGTGCCACCAGTACCGGGGAAGGCTACACCTTC
j_gene: TRBJ1-5; d_gene: NA; abundance: many; v_gene: TRBV5-1; CDR3aa: CASSLRSGTGQPQHF; CDR3nt: TGCGCCAGCAGCTTGAGGTCAGGAACGGGGCAGCCCCAGCATTTT
j_gene: TRBJ1-1; d_gene: TRBD1; abundance: many; v_gene: TRBV7-8; CDR3aa: CASSVRTGRSEAFF; CDR3nt: TGTGCCAGCAGCGTGCGGACAGGGAGATCTGAAGCTTTCTTT
j_gene: TRBJ1-1; d_gene: NA; abundance: NA; v_gene: TRBV5-8; CDR3aa: CASSLSSGYTEAFF; CDR3nt: TGTGCCAGCAGCTTGTCCAGCGGGTACACTGAAGCTTTCTTT
j_gene: TRBJ2-5; d_gene: NA; abundance: many; v_gene: TRBV2; CDR3aa: CASSQNKGPETQYF; CDR3nt: TGTGCCAGCAGCCAGAACAAGGGTCCGGAGACCCAGTACTTC
j_gene: TRBJ2-7; d_gene: NA; abundance: NA; v_gene: TRBV7-2; CDR3aa: CASSLEGWAEQYF; CDR3nt: TGTGCCAGCAGCTTAGAGGGGTGGGCCGAGCAGTACTTC
j_gene: TRBJ1-2; d_gene: NA; abundance: NA; v_gene: TRBV7-8; CDR3aa: CASSLRAVNYGYTF; CDR3nt: TGTGCCAGCAGCTTGAGGGCAGTTAACTATGGCTACACCTTC
j_gene: TRBJ2-7; d_gene: NA; abundance: many; v_gene: TRBV7-2; CDR3aa: CASSLTPSVYEQYF; CDR3nt: TGTGCCAGCAGCTTAACCCCTAGCGTCTACGAGCAGTACTTC
j_gene: TRBJ1-2; d_gene: TRBD1; abundance: NA; v_gene: TRBV6-2/TRBV6-3; CDR3aa: CASSYKGGIYGCTF; CDR3nt: TGTGCCAGCAGTTACAAAGGGGGCATTTATGGCTGCACCTTC
j_gene: TRBJ2-6; d_gene: NA; abundance: NA; v_gene: TRBV10-3; CDR3aa: CAIMDLEDLTF; CDR3nt: TGTGCCATCATGGACCTAGAGGACCTGACTTTC